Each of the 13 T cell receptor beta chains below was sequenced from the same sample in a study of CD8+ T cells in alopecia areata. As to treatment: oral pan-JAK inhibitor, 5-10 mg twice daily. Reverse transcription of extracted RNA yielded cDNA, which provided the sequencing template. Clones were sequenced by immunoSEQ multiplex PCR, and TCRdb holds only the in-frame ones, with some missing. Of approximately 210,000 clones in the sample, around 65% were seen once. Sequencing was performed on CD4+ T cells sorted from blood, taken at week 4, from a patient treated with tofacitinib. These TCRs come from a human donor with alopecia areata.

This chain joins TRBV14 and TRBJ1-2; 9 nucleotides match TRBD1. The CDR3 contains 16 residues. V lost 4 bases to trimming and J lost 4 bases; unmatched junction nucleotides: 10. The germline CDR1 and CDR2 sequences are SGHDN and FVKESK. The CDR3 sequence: CASSLSPGTGSYGYTF. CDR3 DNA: TGTGCCAGCAGCCTCAGCCCCGGGACAGGGTCCTATGGCTACACCTTC.

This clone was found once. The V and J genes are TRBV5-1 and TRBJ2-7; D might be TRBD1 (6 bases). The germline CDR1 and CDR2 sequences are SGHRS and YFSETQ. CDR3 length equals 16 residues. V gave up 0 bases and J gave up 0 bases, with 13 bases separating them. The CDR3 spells CASSLDLGHLSYEQYF. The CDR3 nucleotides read TGCGCCAGCAGCTTGGACCTGGGACACCTCTCCTACGAGCAGTACTTC.

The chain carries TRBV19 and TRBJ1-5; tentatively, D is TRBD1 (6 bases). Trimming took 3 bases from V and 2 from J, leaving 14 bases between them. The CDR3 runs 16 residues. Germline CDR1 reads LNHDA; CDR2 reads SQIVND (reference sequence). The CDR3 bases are TGTGCCAGTAGTATCGTCAGGGGTGGGCGCAATCAGCCCCAGCATTTT. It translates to CASSIVRGGRNQPQHF.

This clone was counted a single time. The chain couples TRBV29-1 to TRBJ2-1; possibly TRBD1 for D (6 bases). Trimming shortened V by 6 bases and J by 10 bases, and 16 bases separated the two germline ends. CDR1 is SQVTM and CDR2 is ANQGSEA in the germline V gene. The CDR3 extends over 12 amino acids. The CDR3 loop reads CSVAPGHQEQFF. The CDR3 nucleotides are TGCAGCGTCGCCCCGGGACACCAGGAGCAGTTCTTC.

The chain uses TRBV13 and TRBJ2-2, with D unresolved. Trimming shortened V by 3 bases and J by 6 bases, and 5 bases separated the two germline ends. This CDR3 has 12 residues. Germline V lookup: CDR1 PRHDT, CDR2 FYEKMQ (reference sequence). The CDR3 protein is CASSFSPGELFF. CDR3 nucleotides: TGTGCCAGCAGCTTTTCTCCCGGGGAGCTGTTTTTT.

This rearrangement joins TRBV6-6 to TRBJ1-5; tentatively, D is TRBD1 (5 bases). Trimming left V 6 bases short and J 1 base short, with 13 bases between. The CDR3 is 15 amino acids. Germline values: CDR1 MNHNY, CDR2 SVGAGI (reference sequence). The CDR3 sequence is CASSPARDSNQPQHF. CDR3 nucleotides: TGTGCCAGCAGCCCCGCCCGGGACAGCAATCAGCCCCAGCATTTT.

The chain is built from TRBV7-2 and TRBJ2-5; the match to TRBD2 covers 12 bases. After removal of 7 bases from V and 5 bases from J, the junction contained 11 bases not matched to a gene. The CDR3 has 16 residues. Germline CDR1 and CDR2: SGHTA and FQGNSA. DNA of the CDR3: TGTGCCAGCACCCGAGGACTAGCGGGACGATGGGAGACCCAGTACTTC. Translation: CASTRGLAGRWETQYF.

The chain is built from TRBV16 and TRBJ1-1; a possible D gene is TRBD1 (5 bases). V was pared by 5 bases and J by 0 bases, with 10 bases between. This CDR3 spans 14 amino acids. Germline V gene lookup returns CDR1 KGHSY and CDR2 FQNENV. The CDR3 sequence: CASSRGPMNTEAFF. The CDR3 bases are TGTGCCAGCAGCAGGGGACCCATGAACACTGAAGCTTTCTTT.

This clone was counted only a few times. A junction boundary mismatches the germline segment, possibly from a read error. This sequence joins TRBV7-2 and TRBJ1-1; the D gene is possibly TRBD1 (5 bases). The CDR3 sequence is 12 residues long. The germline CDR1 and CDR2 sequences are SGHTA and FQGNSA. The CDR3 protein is CASSLGMGTPVF. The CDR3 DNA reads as TGTGCCAGCAGCTTAGGCATGGGGACCCCGGTTTTT.

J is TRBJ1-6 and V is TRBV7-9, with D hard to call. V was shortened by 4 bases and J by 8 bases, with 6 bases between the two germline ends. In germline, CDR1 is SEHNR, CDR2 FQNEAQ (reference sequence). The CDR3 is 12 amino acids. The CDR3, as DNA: TGTGCCAGCAGCTCCTCGGATTCACCCCTCCACTTT. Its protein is CASSSSDSPLHF.

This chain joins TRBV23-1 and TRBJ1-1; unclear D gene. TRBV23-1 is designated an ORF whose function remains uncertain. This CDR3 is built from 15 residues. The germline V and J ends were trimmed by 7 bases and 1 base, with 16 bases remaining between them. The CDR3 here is CASTPDGETNTEAFF. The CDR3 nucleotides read TGCGCCAGCACCCCGGACGGGGAAACGAACACTGAAGCTTTCTTT.

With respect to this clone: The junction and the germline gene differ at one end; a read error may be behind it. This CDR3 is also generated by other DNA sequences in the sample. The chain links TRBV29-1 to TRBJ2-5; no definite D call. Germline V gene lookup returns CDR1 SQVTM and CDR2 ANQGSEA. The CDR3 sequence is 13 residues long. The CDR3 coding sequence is TGCAGCGTCGAAGGGTCCGGCCAAGAGACCCAGTACTTC. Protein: CSVEGSGQETQYF.

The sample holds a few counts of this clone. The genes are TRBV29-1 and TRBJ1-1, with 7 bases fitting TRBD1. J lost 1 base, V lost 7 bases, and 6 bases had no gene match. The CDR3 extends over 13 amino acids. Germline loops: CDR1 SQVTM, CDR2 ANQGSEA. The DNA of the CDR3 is TGCAGCGCGGCGGGACAGCAGAACACTGAAGCTTTCTTT. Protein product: CSAAGQQNTEAFF.